This T cell receptor beta chain was sequenced during a study of cytomegalovirus exposure and HLA in healthy donors. Researchers ran the PCR with 60 Vbeta and 13 Jbeta primers. The method was immunoSEQ multiplex PCR; TCRdb's version includes in-frame clones alone and lacks a portion of them. Of 100,000 to 120,000 clones in the sample, about three quarters are singletons; the top ten hold around 8.6%. Germline CDR1 is SNHLY and CDR2 is FYNNEI. The V gene end was trimmed by 7 bases and the J gene end by 6 bases; junction bases not matched to a gene: 6. The CDR3 loop spans 13 amino acids. A word on this clone: Its matching antigen is unknown.

Study-level points and caveats: Per a prior analysis, the majority of TCR beta V segments were productive roughly 87% or roughly 30% of the time. An analysis was carried out at a later point. It showed that HLA-associated TCR beta chains were more clonally expanded than equally common non-associated chains.

The rearrangement joins TRBV2 to TRBJ1-2; 9 bases line up with TRBD1. The clonotype was recovered from a woman in her forties in good health and CMV-seropositive. Sample: PBMCs. The CDR3 loop is CASKGQGLDGYTF. The CDR3 region has the DNA TGTGCCAGCAAGGGACAGGGATTGGATGGCTACACCTTC.